The sequence of this TCR beta chain was determined in a study of blood T cell repertoires in COVID-19. There are 11 residues in the CDR3. V lost 6 bases, J lost 9 bases, and 11 bases lay in between. In germline, CDR1 is SQVTM, CDR2 ANQGSEA. Libraries were prepared by immunoSEQ multiplex PCR; TCRdb keeps only in-frame clonotypes and omits some of them. The sample includes approximately 170,000 clones, 88% seen only once; the top ten take around 9.5%. The sample comprised PBMCs or T cells enriched from blood (not recorded which). The chain uses TRBV29-1 and TRBJ2-2; D perhaps matches TRBD2 (6 bases). The sequence derives from a young woman who had recovered from COVID-19. The CDR3 loop is CSVGGGRELFF. The CDR3 bases are TGCAGCGTCGGGGGTGGCCGGGAGCTGTTTTTT.